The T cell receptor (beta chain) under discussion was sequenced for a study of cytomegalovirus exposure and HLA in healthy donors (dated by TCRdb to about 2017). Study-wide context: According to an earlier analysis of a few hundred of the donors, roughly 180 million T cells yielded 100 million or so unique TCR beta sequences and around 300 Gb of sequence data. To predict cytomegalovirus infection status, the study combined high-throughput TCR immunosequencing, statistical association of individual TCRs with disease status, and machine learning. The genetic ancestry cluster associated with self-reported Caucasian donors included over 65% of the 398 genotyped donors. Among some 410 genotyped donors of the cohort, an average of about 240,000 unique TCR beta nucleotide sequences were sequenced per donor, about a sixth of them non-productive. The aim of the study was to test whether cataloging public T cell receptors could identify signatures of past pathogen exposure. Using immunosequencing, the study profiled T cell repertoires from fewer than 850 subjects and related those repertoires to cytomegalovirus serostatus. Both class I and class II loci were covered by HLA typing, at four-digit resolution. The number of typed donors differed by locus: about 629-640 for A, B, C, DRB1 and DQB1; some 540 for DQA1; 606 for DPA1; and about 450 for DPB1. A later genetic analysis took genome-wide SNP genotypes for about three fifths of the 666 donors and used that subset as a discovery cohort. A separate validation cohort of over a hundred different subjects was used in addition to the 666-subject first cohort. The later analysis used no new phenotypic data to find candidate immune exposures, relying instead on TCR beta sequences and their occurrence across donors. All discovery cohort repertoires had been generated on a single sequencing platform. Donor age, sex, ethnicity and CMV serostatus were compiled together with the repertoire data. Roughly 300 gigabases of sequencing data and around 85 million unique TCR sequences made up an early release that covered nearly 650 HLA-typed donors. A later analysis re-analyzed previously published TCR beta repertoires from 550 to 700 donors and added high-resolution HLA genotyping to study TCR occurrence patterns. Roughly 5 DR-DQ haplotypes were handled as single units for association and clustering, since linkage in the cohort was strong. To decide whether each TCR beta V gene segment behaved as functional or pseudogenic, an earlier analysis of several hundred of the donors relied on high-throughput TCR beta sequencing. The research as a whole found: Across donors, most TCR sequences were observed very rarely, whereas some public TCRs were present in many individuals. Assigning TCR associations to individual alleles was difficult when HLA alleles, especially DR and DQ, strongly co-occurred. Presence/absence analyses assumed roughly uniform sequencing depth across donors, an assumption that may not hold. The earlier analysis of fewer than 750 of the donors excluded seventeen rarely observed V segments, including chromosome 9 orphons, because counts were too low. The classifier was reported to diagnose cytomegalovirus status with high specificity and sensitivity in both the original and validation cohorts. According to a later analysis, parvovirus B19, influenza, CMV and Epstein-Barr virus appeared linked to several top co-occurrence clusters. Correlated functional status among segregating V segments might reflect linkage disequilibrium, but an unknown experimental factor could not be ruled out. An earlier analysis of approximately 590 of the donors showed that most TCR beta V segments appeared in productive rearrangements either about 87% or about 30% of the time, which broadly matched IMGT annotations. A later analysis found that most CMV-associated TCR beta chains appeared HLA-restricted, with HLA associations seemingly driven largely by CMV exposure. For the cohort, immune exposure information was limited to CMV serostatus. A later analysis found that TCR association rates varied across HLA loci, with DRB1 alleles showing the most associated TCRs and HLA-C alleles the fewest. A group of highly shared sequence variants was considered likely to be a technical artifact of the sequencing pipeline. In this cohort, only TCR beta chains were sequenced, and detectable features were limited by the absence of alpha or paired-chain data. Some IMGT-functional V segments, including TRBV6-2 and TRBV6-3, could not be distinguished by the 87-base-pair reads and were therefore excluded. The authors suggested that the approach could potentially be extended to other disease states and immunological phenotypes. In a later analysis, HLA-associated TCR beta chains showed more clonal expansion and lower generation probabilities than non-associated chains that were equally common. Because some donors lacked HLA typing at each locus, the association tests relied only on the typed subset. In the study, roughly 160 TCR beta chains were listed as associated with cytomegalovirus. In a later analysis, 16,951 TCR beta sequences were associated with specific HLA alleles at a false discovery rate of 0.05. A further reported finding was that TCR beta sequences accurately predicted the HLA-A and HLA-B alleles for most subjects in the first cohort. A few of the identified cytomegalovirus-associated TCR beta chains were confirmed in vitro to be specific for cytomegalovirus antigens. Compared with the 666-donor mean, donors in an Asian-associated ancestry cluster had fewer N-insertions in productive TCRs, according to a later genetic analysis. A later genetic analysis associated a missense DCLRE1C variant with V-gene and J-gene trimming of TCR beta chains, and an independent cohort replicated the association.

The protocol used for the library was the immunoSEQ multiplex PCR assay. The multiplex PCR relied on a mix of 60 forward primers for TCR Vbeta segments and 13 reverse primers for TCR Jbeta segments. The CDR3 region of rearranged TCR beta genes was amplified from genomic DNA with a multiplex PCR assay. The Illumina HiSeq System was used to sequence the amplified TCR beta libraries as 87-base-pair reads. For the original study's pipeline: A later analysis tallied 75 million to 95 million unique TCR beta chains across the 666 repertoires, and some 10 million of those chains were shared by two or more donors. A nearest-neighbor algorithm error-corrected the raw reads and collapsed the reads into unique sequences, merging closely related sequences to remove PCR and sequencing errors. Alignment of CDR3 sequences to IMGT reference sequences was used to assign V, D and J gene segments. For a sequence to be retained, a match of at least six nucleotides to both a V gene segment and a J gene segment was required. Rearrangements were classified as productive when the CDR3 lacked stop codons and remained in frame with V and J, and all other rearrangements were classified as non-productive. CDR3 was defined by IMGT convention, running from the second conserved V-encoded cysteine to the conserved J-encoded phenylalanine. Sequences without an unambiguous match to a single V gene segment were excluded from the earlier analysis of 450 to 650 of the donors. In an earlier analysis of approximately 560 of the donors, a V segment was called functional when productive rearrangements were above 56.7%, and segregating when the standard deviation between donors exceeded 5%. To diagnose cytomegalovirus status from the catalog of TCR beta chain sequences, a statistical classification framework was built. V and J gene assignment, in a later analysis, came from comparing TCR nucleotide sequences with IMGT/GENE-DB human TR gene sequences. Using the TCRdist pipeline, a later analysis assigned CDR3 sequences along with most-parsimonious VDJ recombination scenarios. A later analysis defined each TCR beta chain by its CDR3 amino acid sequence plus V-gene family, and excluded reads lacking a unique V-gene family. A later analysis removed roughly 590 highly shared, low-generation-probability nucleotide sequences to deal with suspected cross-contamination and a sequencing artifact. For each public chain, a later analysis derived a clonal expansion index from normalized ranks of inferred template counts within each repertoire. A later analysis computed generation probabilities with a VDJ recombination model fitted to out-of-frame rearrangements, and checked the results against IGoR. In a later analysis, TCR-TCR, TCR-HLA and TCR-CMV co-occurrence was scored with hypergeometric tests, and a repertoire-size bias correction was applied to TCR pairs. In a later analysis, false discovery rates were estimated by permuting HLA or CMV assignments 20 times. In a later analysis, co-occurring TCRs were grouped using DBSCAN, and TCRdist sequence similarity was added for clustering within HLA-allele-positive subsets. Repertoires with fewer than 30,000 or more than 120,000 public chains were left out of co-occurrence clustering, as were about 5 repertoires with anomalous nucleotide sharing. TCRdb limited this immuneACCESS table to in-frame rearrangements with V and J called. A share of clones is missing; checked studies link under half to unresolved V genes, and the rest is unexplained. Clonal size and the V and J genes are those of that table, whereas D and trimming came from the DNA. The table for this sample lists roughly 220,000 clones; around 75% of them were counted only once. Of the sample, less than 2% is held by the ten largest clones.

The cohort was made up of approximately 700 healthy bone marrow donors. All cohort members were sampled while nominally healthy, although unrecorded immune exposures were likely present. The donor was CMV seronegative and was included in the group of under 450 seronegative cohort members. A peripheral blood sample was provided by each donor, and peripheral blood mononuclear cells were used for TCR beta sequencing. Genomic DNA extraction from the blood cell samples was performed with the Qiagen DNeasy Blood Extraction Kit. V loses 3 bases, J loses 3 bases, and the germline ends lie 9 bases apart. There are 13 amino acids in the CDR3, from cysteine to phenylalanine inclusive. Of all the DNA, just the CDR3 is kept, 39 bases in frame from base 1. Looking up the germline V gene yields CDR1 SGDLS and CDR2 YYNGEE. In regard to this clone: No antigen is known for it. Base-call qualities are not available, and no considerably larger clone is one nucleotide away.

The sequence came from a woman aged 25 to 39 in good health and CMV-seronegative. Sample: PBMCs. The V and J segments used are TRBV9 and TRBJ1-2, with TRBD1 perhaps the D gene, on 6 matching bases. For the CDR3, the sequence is CASSERTDYGYTF. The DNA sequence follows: TGTGCCAGCAGCGAGCGGACAGACTATGGCTACACCTTC. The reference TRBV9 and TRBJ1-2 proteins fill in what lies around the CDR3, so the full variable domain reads DSGVTQTPKHLITATGQRVTLRCSPRSGDLSVYWYQQSLDQGLQFLIQYYNGEERAKGNILERFSAQQFPDLHSELNLSSLELGDSALYFCASSERTDYGYTFGSGTRLTVV.